The TCR beta chain under discussion was sequenced for a study of vaccination and CD4 T cells after COVID-19. Overall study context: Stimuli were overlapping spike peptide pools of SARS-CoV-2 and three common cold coronaviruses (HCoV-NL63, HCoV-OC43, HCoV-229E).

Cultured CD4+ T-cell DNA underwent Oncomine TCR Beta short-read sequencing. TCRdb recomputed calls from the PCR reads with MiXCR, one row per CDR3 protein. The sample contains 18,000 or so distinct CDR3 sequences, around 40% of which appear only once. Time point defined: late sampling 161 to 241 days after vaccination in a few convalescent patients. Treatment: approximately 9-day PBMC culture with coronavirus spike peptide pools or control peptides (ViraFEST assay). Study-wide points: Among convalescent patients, a median roughly 88% of reactive clones emerged only after vaccination.

This clonotype was seen a handful of times. Its antigen is undetermined. The receptor was derived from a human donor who had recovered from COVID-19. The sequencing here drew on CD4+ T cells from blood, cultured in vitro, taken about 7 months after SARS-CoV-2 vaccination.

The CDR3 bases are TGTGCCAGCAGTTTATATGCTAGCGGGAGCGTCTACAATGAGCAGTTCTTC. Translated: CASSLYASGSVYNEQFF. The chain links TRBV28 to TRBJ2-1; 10 nucleotides agree with TRBD2. This CDR3 is built from 17 residues. The V and J ends lost 1 base and 3 bases, in that order; junction bases with no gene match: 6. Germline assignment: CDR1 MDHEN and CDR2 SYDVKM.